The rows below give T cell receptor beta chains drawn from one sample of a study of T-cell memory formation after mild COVID-19. TCRdb redid the calling of the 5' RACE reads with MiXCR, one entry per CDR3 protein. The data show some 330,000 distinct CDR3 sequences, over 20% seen once. The specimen sequenced was PBMCs or a T cell subset sorted from them (not recorded which). Receptor source: an adult woman who had mild COVID-19 (a few samples of this study predate the infection). Cell type and time point are not known. Both conserved end residues are trimmed from each CDR3. The D gene is left open where the match is weak.

>TRBJ2-7|NA|TRBV7-9
ASGAERGEQY
>TRBJ2-1|NA|TRBV20-1
SARVPGEREQF
>TRBJ2-7|TRBD1|TRBV7-6
ASSFGTGLTYEQY
>TRBJ2-1|TRBD1|TRBV5-6
ASSTGQGLEQF
>TRBJ2-3|NA|TRBV5-1
ASSLDPYQVKYTQGTQY
>TRBJ1-1|NA|TRBV4-3
ASSQAVGNTEAF
>TRBJ1-2|TRBD1|TRBV27
ASSISGGFNYGYT
>TRBJ1-3|NA|TRBV18
ASSPPSLSGNTIY
>TRBJ1-1|NA|TRBV15
ATSRDTRRGMNTEAF
>TRBJ1-5|NA|TRBV7-9
ASSLGDGSNQPQH
>TRBJ2-1|TRBD2|TRBV9
ASSAGGRDNEQF
>TRBJ2-7|TRBD1|TRBV4-1
ASSPREGTGPYEQY
>TRBJ2-3|NA|TRBV5-6
ASSLRDGTDTQY
>TRBJ2-1|NA|TRBV18
ASSRDRSSYNEQF
>TRBJ2-2|NA|TRBV9
ASSVDGRSTGELF
>TRBJ2-5|NA|TRBV3-1
ASSQRETQY
>TRBJ2-2|NA|TRBV27
ASSFDSDANTGELF
>TRBJ2-7|TRBD1|TRBV11-1
AISLRTGAYEQY
>TRBJ2-2|NA|TRBV20-1
SASLENTGELF
>TRBJ1-1|TRBD1|TRBV7-9
ASPNTGGNLNTEAF
>TRBJ2-5|TRBD2|TRBV2
ASRLQGLAEETQY
>TRBJ2-5|NA|TRBV20-1
SARDGWSRRETQY
>TRBJ2-5|TRBD1|TRBV28
ASSLHRDRWETKY
>TRBJ2-4|NA|TRBV14
ASRGGTKNIQY
>TRBJ2-1|NA|TRBV30
AWSSIEQF
>TRBJ2-7|NA|TRBV11-2
ASSDQDSLYEQY
>TRBJ1-3|NA|TRBV5-1
ASSLGVSGGSGNTIY
>TRBJ1-2|TRBD1|TRBV3-1
ASSQGTRTGYYGYT
>TRBJ2-1|TRBD2|TRBV29-1
SVVGWEGINEQF
>TRBJ2-5|TRBD1|TRBV7-7
ASSLSGTGGPETQY
>TRBJ1-1|TRBD1|TRBV4-3
ASSQDLRQGAREAF
>TRBJ1-3|NA|TRBV15
ATRRGASGNTIY
>TRBJ2-5|TRBD1|TRBV7-8
ASSWDRVVETQY
>TRBJ1-1|NA|TRBV5-1
ASSLSSSLNTEAF
>TRBJ2-2|NA|TRBV12-3/TRBV12-4
ASRPRGANTGELF
>TRBJ2-3|NA|TRBV29-1
SVVKDSILVTDTQY
>TRBJ2-7|TRBD1|TRBV6-2/TRBV6-3
ASSYSDRGGEQY
>TRBJ2-1|TRBD2|TRBV14
ASSQDVTQGASGRAYSYNEQF
>TRBJ2-7|NA|TRBV5-6
ASSLVSSYEQY
>TRBJ2-3|TRBD2|TRBV4-2
ASSQELSGRGDTQY
>TRBJ2-1|NA|TRBV7-9
ASSHGTKGNEQF
>TRBJ2-3|NA|TRBV4-2
ASSQDFGGPRTDTQY
>TRBJ2-7|TRBD1|TRBV7-2
ASSIGTGGMEQY
>TRBJ2-3|TRBD2|TRBV6-1
ASNLAGTEDTQY
>TRBJ1-1|NA|TRBV7-8
ASSGDRGLNTEAF
>TRBJ1-3|NA|TRBV12-3/TRBV12-4
ASSSYPGNTIY
>TRBJ2-7|NA|TRBV12-3/TRBV12-4
ASTLGGRGYEQY
>TRBJ2-1|TRBD2|TRBV7-6
ASSYILAGEGEQF
>TRBJ2-1|NA|TRBV14
ASSQGLLGVSYNEQF
>TRBJ2-7|NA|TRBV14
ASGNGGSYEQY
>TRBJ1-1|TRBD1|TRBV10-3
AISDTGVQTEAF